This T cell receptor (beta chain) was sequenced for a study of blood T cells in healthy people across ages (dated by TCRdb to about 2015). For the wider study: In model experiments, template switching captured roughly one uniquely barcoded TCR beta cDNA molecule for every two T cells. Using deep sequencing normalized with unique cDNA molecular identifiers, the study measured how TCR beta repertoire diversity changes with age. The donors were split into four age groups: young (average roughly 15 years), middle-aged (around 40), aged (roughly 65) and long-lived (over 80). Two additional independent replicas of 1 million unique cDNA reads from the same blood draw were analyzed for two donors (one aged 18 to 29 and one aged 80 or older).

Libraries were built with 5' RACE. Data came from an Illumina HiSeq 2500. A second PCR of roughly 7 to 11 cycles was run with a J-beta primer mix and a sample-barcoded 5' primer. A template-switch 5' adaptor carrying 12 random nucleotides introduced a unique molecular identifier onto each TCR beta cDNA molecule. Each sample yielded at least 3 million CDR3-containing paired-end reads. All of the RNA was converted into first-strand cDNA using the Mint cDNA synthesis kit, with a TRBC-specific oligonucleotide serving as the primer. Following uracil-DNA glycosylase treatment, a first 18-cycle PCR with universal primers M1SS and BC2_uni_R was performed on all cDNA. Turning to the authors' computational methods: Normalization of each sample was performed by random selection of 1 million high-quality reads, each carrying a distinct molecular identifier. Instead of being binned into consensus sequences, reads that shared molecular identifiers were thrown out. MiTCR, set to a Q25 quality threshold and the strictest error-elimination algorithm, was used for CDR3 identification, clonotype clustering and error correction. A nonparametric unseen species model with Euler transformation was used to estimate lower-bound total TCR beta diversity. In-frame beta chains were kept once TCRdb had trimmed the public reads at Q25 with fastp and called clones with MiXCR. All rows with the same CDR3 protein become a single entry with the most common DNA and genes. These V and J calls derive from TCRdb rather than the authors' analysis. The sample contains about 760,000 distinct CDR3 sequences, more than 20% of them found a single time. The ten biggest clones cover 9.4% of the sample.

Broad study findings and their caveats: As age increased, observed TCR beta diversity per million T cells dropped in a roughly linear way, and a significant reduction was already evident by age 40. Compared with the aged group, the long-lived group had more naive CD4+ T cells, fewer expanded clones and increased TCR diversity, suggesting age selection. Estimates of total diversity from one million sequenced T cells were regarded as lower bounds and underestimates. Donor CMV infection status was unknown, potentially confounding age-related changes in expanded clonotypes. There was a strong correlation between observed TCR beta diversity and the percentage of naive T cells measured by flow cytometry. Bulk unsorted PBMC profiling prevented conclusive comparison of naive and antigen-experienced compartments.

Donors were 40 or so systemically healthy Caucasian individuals from Russia aged about 6 to 100 years. Each donor gave ten milliliters of peripheral blood, collected into EDTA-treated Vacutainer tubes. Ficoll-Paque density-gradient centrifugation was used to isolate PBMCs, with at least 6.5 million per sample. Total RNA, at least 6 micrograms per sample, was extracted from PBMCs with Trizol reagent. Naive CD45RAhigh/CD27high T cell percentages were measured by flow cytometry on a PBMC aliquot from every donor. Per the germline V gene (reference sequence), LGHDT is the CDR1 and YNNKEL is the CDR2. V loses 0 bases, J loses 1 base, and the germline ends lie 11 bases apart. The CDR3 holds 16 amino acids from the cysteine to the phenylalanine. Only the CDR3 part of the read is kept: 48 bases, read in frame from the first base. Regarding this clonotype: No cognate antigen has been identified for it. Per-base quality was not reported, and no clone a single base away is much larger than it.

This sample also belongs to another study, concerning T cells of mothers and their children. Reported in the second study: The donors were nine systemically healthy Caucasian individuals, made up of three mothers and their six children. cDNA synthesis used all of the extracted RNA, with roughly 1.6 ug of RNA in each 15 ul reaction. In the second PCR, the M1S primer introduced both the sample barcodes and 2-4 random nucleotides. Over 8 million TCR beta CDR3 reads were obtained for each mother, and 2.5 million to 3 million reads were obtained for each child. TCR recombination output is similarly shaped by thymic selection in related and unrelated pairs, with a minor effect exerted by inherited differences. Normalized repertoire overlap was always slightly but never significantly higher in related than unrelated mother-child pairs. Persistent microchimeric T cell clones were not detected, at a sensitivity of about 90 clones per million clonotypes. Deep NGS was used in the study to compare the TCR beta repertoires of mothers and children and to look for features that separate related mother-child pairs from unrelated individuals. The mean age was 40 +/- 4 years for the mothers and about 10 +/- 4 years for the children. After adapters were ligated using NEBNext reagents, the libraries underwent 100+100 nt paired-end sequencing on an Illumina HiSeq 2000. To prevent cross-contamination, the mother and child libraries were prepared a month apart and were sequenced in separate runs. Each donor had between about 500,000 and 2,300,000 distinct TCR beta clonotypes identified. Naive TCR beta clonotypes were estimated from low-frequency clonotypes matched to each donor's FACS-determined naive share, without sorting.

The sequence was collected from a boy between 10 and 17 years old in good health. Sample: blood. The sequence is built from TRBV3-1 and TRBJ2-3; the D region may be TRBD1 or TRBD2, each matching 6 bases equally. For the CDR3, the sequence is CASSQEDRGGTDTQYF. The base sequence is TGTGCCAGCAGCCAAGAAGATAGGGGGGGCACAGATACGCAGTATTTT.